What follows is one T cell receptor beta chain and its context. The antigen is undetermined. Study-level findings and limits: Tumor-infiltrating Treg TCR alpha and beta sequences overlapped most with tumor naive CD4+ T cells, then blood naive.

V lost 4 bases and J lost 7, with 15 bases in between. The CDR3 loop spans 14 amino acids. CDR1 is SGHRS and CDR2 is YFSETQ in the germline V gene. Full-length variable regions came from constant-region reverse primers plus semi-nested Nested Universal Primer A PCR. One entry per CDR3 protein, called by TCRdb with MiXCR from the 5' RACE reads. The sample holds tens of thousands of distinct CDR3 sequences, under 20% seen once. The chain joins TRBV5-1 to TRBJ1-5, with D unresolved. The sequence came from a female donor with breast cancer. Sequenced sample: naive CD4+ T cells sorted from a lymph node. Subset meaning: naive CD4+ T cells, CD4+CD45RA+CD25-. CDR3 region: CASSVGFPRQPQHF. In DNA form, the CDR3 reads TGCGCCAGCAGCGTCGGATTTCCTAGACAGCCCCAGCATTTT.